This T cell receptor (beta chain) was captured by sequencing in a study of post-analysis software for immune sequencing data. At the level of the study: Patients with relapsing-remitting, secondary progressive and progressive-relapsing multiple sclerosis courses were all represented. Study-level findings and limits: Clustering by F measure revealed strong co-clustering among samples prepared together in one batch. Controls showed significantly higher normalized Chao1 diversity than did multiple sclerosis patients. TRBV5-6, TRBV5-1 and TRBV20-1 were among five TRBV segments more frequent in patients than controls.

Carried by the TCR beta cDNA libraries were unique molecular identifiers. TCRdb independently ran MiXCR on the PCR reads; one entry per CDR3 protein. This sample has over 700,000 distinct CDR3 sequences, with 30% found just once. The V gene's germline CDR1 is SGHRS and CDR2 YFSETQ. V lost 4 bases and J 6 bases, leaving 17 bases between the germline ends. This CDR3 comprises 15 residues. This clonotype was picked up a small number of times. Its antigen is as yet unknown. This receptor was identified in a girl under 18 with multiple sclerosis. The sequencing sample was made of blood. The rearrangement links TRBV5-1 to TRBJ2-1; D may be TRBD2 (5 bases). In nucleotides, the CDR3 is TGCGCCAGCAGCCTCTCCCCCGAGGGCTCCAATGAGCAGTTCTTC. Translating gives CASSLSPEGSNEQFF.